This TCR beta chain comes out of a study of CXCR3-negative and CXCR3-positive naive CD8 T cells. Looking at the study overall: Cumulative TRB read yield was roughly 140 million, averaging about 1.5 +/- 0.3 million per library.

Study findings and constraints: For memory CD8+ cells diversity was much lower, but both naive subsets had comparably high diversity. CXCR3-positive naive cells had more hydrophobic TRB CDR3s than CXCR3-negative naive cells.

The TRB libraries of cDNA were built by UMI-labeled 5' RACE. TCRdb re-called the 5' RACE reads and gives one entry per CDR3 protein, without DNA. The sample table includes nearly 110,000 distinct CDR3 sequences. Every subset of CD8+ T cells was sorted in triplicate at approximately 320,000 cells each. Definition of naive CD8+ T cells rested on a CD45RO-CCR7+CD27+CD95- profile. Germline V gene lookup returns CDR1 MDHEN and CDR2 SYDVKM. This CDR3 is 15 amino acids long. About this clonotype itself: The target antigen is unknown.

This TCR came from a human donor in good health. Some clones in this sample may be carry-over from other donors' samples. Sequenced input: naive CXCR3+ CD8+ T cells from blood. Specified subset: CD45RO-CCR7+CD27+CD95- naive CD8+ T cells expressing CXCR3 (TNR3+). The rearrangement uses TRBV28 and TRBJ2-7; the D call from TCRdb, TRBD1, cannot be confirmed without DNA. The chain's CDR3 is CASSLPTGGDYEQYF. Looking up the rest from reference TRBV28 and TRBJ2-7 gives the full variable domain: DVKVTQSSRYLVKRTGEKVFLECVQDMDHENMFWYRQDPGLGLRLIYFSYDVKMKEKGDIPEGYSVSREKKERFSLILESASTNQTSMYLCASSLPTGGDYEQYFGPGTRLTVT.